Described below is a single T cell receptor (beta chain) sequence and its context. The data derive from a study of blood T cell repertoires in COVID-19. Study details: The origin of the acute and convalescent COVID-19 samples was the United States, Italy and Spain. Sources were T cells, B-cell-depleted T cells, or PBMCs; the material itself was cDNA or gDNA.

The repertoire was sequenced with immunoSEQ multiplex PCR; TCRdb's copy has only in-frame clones and lacks some. This table holds 60,000 to 75,000 clones, around nine tenths found once. The CDR3 runs 15 residues. The V gene end was trimmed by 4 bases and the J gene end by 4 bases; junction bases not matched to a gene: 8. Per the germline V gene, CDR1 is LNHDA and CDR2 is SQIVND (reference sequence). Sequencing was carried out using peripheral blood. This sequence was found in a woman aged 55-70 years with acute or convalescent COVID-19. The rearrangement links TRBV19 to TRBJ2-3; TRBD2 matches at 7 bases. The CDR3 loop is CASSTRGVSPDTQYF. CDR3 bases: TGTGCCAGTAGTACACGGGGGGTTAGCCCAGATACGCAGTATTTT.